The 2 T cell receptor beta chains below were found in one sample sequenced in a study of cytomegalovirus exposure and HLA in healthy donors. The PCR contained 60 Vbeta and 13 Jbeta primers. Data came from immunoSEQ multiplex PCR; TCRdb stores just in-frame clones and leaves some out. The table includes approximately 150,000 clones, around 88% detected once. Sequenced material: PBMCs. All receptors come from a woman younger than 45 in good health and CMV-seronegative.

This chain uses TRBV19 with TRBJ1-4, with a tentative D call TRBD1 (5 bases). Germline V gene lookup returns CDR1 LNHDA and CDR2 SQIVND (reference sequence). This CDR3 has 12 residues. V was pared by 3 bases and J by 8 bases, with 7 bases between. CDR3: CASSIRGEKLFF. The CDR3, as DNA: TGTGCCAGTAGTATTAGGGGAGAAAAACTGTTTTTT.

This rearrangement joins TRBV4-3 to TRBJ2-2, with a weak D call TRBD2 (6 bases). The germline V gene encodes CDR1 LGHNA and CDR2 YSLEER. V dropped 0 bases and J dropped 6 bases, with 14 bases sitting between them. CDR3 length equals 16 residues. In DNA, the CDR3 is TGCGCCAGCAGCCAAGATTATCGGGGGTGGGCCGGGGAGCTGTTTTTT. It is translated as CASSQDYRGWAGELFF.